The 16 T cell receptor beta chains given below trace back to one sample, sequenced in a study of CD8 T cells in Susac syndrome (dated 2019 in TCRdb). The library was prepared using the immunoSEQ multiplex PCR assay. RNA was extracted using the RNeasy kit, and roughly 0.5 to 1 microgram was reverse transcribed with random hexamers. In TCRdb, the public reads were trimmed at Q25 with fastp and aligned with MiXCR, with productive beta chains retained. Rows with one shared CDR3 protein collapse into an entry with the most common genes and DNA. This sample lists about 73,000 distinct CDR3 sequences; about 95% were detected once. The ten largest clones add up to roughly 0.39% of the sample. Sequenced input: CD8+ T cells from PBMCs. Receptors originate from a human donor with multiple sclerosis.

The gene calls are TRBV29-1 and TRBJ1-1; D is possibly TRBD1 (5 bases). Germline V gene sequence: CDR1 SQVTM, CDR2 ANQGSEA. The ends were cut back, 8 bases at V and 3 bases at J, with 22 bases in the middle. CDR3 length: 15 amino acids. The CDR3 spells CSLTQGVGLDTEAFF. Written as DNA, the CDR3 is TGCAGCTTAACGCAAGGGGTAGGATTGGACACTGAAGCTTTCTTT.

The V gene is TRBV29-1, the J gene TRBJ2-1; TRBD2 is a possible D gene (5 bases). V dropped 7 bases and J dropped 4 bases, with 11 bases sitting between them. The V gene's germline CDR1 is SQVTM and CDR2 ANQGSEA. The length of the CDR3 is 12 residues. CDR3 region: CSGGQVYNEQFF. As DNA, the CDR3 is TGCAGCGGCGGGCAAGTGTACAATGAGCAGTTCTTC.

The chain joins TRBV9 to TRBJ1-2, with a tentative D call TRBD1 (6 bases). V gave up 3 bases and J gave up 7 bases, with 16 bases separating them. CDR3 length: 14 amino acids. Germline V gives CDR1 SGDLS, CDR2 YYNGEE. This CDR3 reads CASSAEGGGGGYTF. In nucleotides, the CDR3 is TGTGCCAGCAGCGCCGAAGGGGGTGGAGGTGGCTACACCTTC.

The chain has TRBV27 and TRBJ2-1; possible D gene TRBD2, 5 bases. The CDR3 spans 15 residues. Per the germline V gene, CDR1 is MNHEY and CDR2 is SMNVEV (reference sequence). V lost 5 bases and J 2 bases, leaving 13 bases between the germline ends. The CDR3 bases are TGTGCCAGCAGTCCGCGGACTGCGACCTACAATGAGCAGTTCTTC. Amino acid sequence: CASSPRTATYNEQFF.

V usage is TRBV27 and J usage is TRBJ1-1; D gene uncertain. CDR3 length: 13 amino acids. The V and J ends lost 2 bases and 1 base respectively, with 5 bases between them. Germline CDR1 MNHEY, CDR2 SMNVEV (reference sequence). CDR3 coding DNA: TGTGCCAGCAGTTTAGAGCCGAACACTGAAGCTTTCTTT. Protein: CASSLEPNTEAFF.

The CDR3 loop is CASSFEDENNEQFF. CDR3 DNA: TGTGCCAGCAGCTTCGAGGACGAGAACAATGAGCAGTTCTTC. The J gene is TRBJ2-1, the V gene TRBV11-1; D not resolved. The CDR3 has 14 residues. With 3 bases removed from V and 5 bases from J, the gap between germline ends came to 11 bases. Looked up from germline, CDR1 is SGHAT and CDR2 is FQDESV (reference sequence).

The V and J genes are TRBV6-2 or TRBV6-3 and TRBJ1-5; TRBD1 might be the D (6 bases). The germline V gene encodes CDR1 MNHEY and CDR2 SVGEGT. Between the trimmed V and J ends, which lost 6 bases and 4 bases, there was a span of 13 bases. The CDR3 has 14 residues. The CDR3 spells CASSPGGLNQPQHF. In DNA, the CDR3 is TGTGCCAGCAGCCCGGGGGGGCTTAATCAGCCCCAGCATTTT.

This chain connects TRBV19 to TRBJ2-7, with 8 bases aligning to TRBD1. Trimming cost V 7 bases and J 6 bases; bases outside gene matches: 2. The CDR3 loop spans 11 amino acids. Germline CDR1 and CDR2: LNHDA and SQIVND (reference sequence). The CDR3 loop is CASTTGAEQYF. CDR3 DNA: TGTGCCAGTACGACAGGGGCCGAGCAGTACTTC.

The chain has TRBV14 and TRBJ1-1, with 8 nucleotides matching TRBD1. Germline trimming cut 11 bases from V and 0 bases from J; bases unmatched to any gene: 5. The CDR3 consists of 13 residues. In germline, CDR1 is SGHDN, CDR2 FVKESK. The CDR3 DNA reads TGTGCCTGCCAGGGGGCGATGAACACTGAAGCTTTCTTT. The encoded protein is CACQGAMNTEAFF.

This chain connects TRBV9 to TRBJ1-1; unclear D gene. V gave up 0 bases and J gave up 7 bases, with 10 bases separating them. There are 13 residues in the CDR3. Per germline, CDR1 SGDLS and CDR2 YYNGEE. CDR3 sequence: CASSVDGPIEAFF. Here the CDR3 DNA reads TGTGCCAGCAGCGTAGATGGCCCAATTGAAGCTTTCTTT.

V is TRBV6-1 and J is TRBJ1-1; 7 bases are a match to TRBD1. CDR1 and CDR2 from the germline V gene are MNHNS and SASEGT. The trim removed 5 bases at V and 1 base at J, leaving 1 base unmatched. The CDR3 is 13 amino acids. Written as DNA, the CDR3 is TGTGCCAGCAGTCGACAGGGGAACACTGAAGCTTTCTTT. Translated, it gives CASSRQGNTEAFF.

The chain recombines TRBV28 with TRBJ2-1; TRBD2 agrees at 8 bases. Germline lookup yields CDR1 MDHEN and CDR2 SYDVKM. V trimming: 1 base; J trimming: 7 bases; junction bases outside the gene matches: 6. The CDR3 is 15 residues long. CDR3 DNA sequence: TGTGCCAGCAGTTTATTCGGGGGGGCCCTTAATGAGCAGTTCTTC. As protein: CASSLFGGALNEQFF.

The gene calls are TRBV7-9 and TRBJ2-5, with D unresolved. The CDR3 loop spans 13 amino acids. V shed 4 bases and J shed 4 bases, with 10 bases lying between them. Germline V CDR1 and CDR2: SEHNR, FQNEAQ (reference sequence). CDR3 sequence: CASSSPGRETQYF. In DNA form, the CDR3 reads TGTGCCAGCAGCTCGCCGGGCCGAGAGACCCAGTACTTC.

This chain joins TRBV25-1 and TRBJ1-1; the D gene is possibly TRBD1 (5 bases). Trimming removed 4 bases at V and 9 bases at J, with 18 bases between. CDR1 and CDR2 from the germline V gene are MGHDK and SYGVNS. The length of the CDR3 is 14 residues. Here the CDR3 DNA reads TGTGCCAGCAGTGTAGGGGATAGGGGTCGACAAGCTTTCTTT. It yields the protein CASSVGDRGRQAFF.

The rearrangement links TRBV6-5 to TRBJ1-2; D gene unclear. The CDR3 extends over 13 amino acids. Germline CDR1 MNHEY, CDR2 SVGAGI. V lost 6 bases, J lost 0 bases, and 8 bases lay in between. The CDR3 here is CASSPGANYGYTF. The CDR3 region has the DNA TGTGCCAGCAGCCCCGGAGCTAACTATGGCTACACCTTC.

With regard to this clonotype: One junction end disagrees with the germline gene, perhaps due to a read error. V gene TRBV29-1 combines with J gene TRBJ2-1; 9 nucleotides align to TRBD1. Germline V gene data show CDR1 as SQVTM and CDR2 as ANQGSEA. The CDR3 has 10 amino acids. Here the CDR3 reads CSVAGTGFLF. CDR3 DNA: TGCAGCGTCGCCGGGACAGGGTTCCTCTTC.